The 5 T cell receptor beta chains given below trace back to one sample, sequenced in a study of post-analysis software for immune sequencing data. Unique molecular identifiers were present in the TCR beta cDNA libraries. TCRdb ran MiXCR on the PCR reads and lists one entry per CDR3 protein. The data hold a few hundred thousand distinct CDR3 sequences, with around a third observed a single time. The study's findings and limits: Patients carried five TRBV segments more frequently than controls did, and TRBV5-6, TRBV5-1 and TRBV20-1 were among them.

Their antigens remain unidentified. Material: blood. The receptors derive from a girl aged 2-17 years with multiple sclerosis.

The chain couples TRBV28 to TRBJ1-1; 8 bases map to TRBD1. With V trimmed by 6 bases and J by 1 base, 7 bases remained unmatched. The CDR3 covers 15 residues. Germline CDR1 is MDHEN and CDR2 is SYDVKM. CDR3 sequence reads: CASRYGDRRNTEAFF. CDR3 in DNA: TGTGCCAGCAGGTACGGGGACAGGAGGAACACTGAAGCTTTCTTT.

The CDR3 bases are TGCAGTGCTACCGCGATCTATGGCTACACCTTC. Translation: CSATAIYGYTF. This chain joins TRBV20-1 and TRBJ1-2, with D unresolved. The CDR3 covers 11 residues. V lost 4 bases to trimming and J lost 4 bases, with 7 bases between them. Germline-derived CDR1 and CDR2 are DFQATT and SNEGSKA (reference sequence).

There are many counts of this clonotype. The rearrangement links TRBV4-1 to TRBJ2-5; 7 bases map to TRBD2. Unmatched junction bases numbered 8, after V lost 5 bases and J lost 5 bases. The CDR3 length is 14 residues. Germline V gives CDR1 MGHRA, CDR2 YSYEKL. CDR3 sequence reads: CASSSPGLDETQYF. CDR3 in DNA: TGCGCCAGCAGCTCTCCTGGACTAGATGAGACCCAGTACTTC.

This clonotype came up once. DNA of the CDR3: TGCGCCAGCAGCCTTTATCGCCAGGGGGCGAGGAATGAGCAGTTCTTC. The encoded protein is CASSLYRQGARNEQFF. The V and J genes are TRBV4-1 and TRBJ2-1, with 8 bases lining up with TRBD1. CDR3 size: 16 residues. Germline CDR1 MGHRA, CDR2 YSYEKL. V lost 4 bases and J lost 7; bases outside the gene matches: 12.

This rearrangement joins TRBV4-1 to TRBJ2-1; TRBD2 agrees at 11 bases. The CDR3 is 16 residues long. CDR1 MGHRA and CDR2 YSYEKL come from the germline V gene. The V gene end was trimmed by 5 bases and the J gene end by 6 bases; junction bases not matched to a gene: 9. Here the CDR3 reads CASSERTSGPPNEQFF. CDR3 bases: TGCGCCAGCAGCGAACGGACTAGCGGGCCCCCCAATGAGCAGTTCTTC.